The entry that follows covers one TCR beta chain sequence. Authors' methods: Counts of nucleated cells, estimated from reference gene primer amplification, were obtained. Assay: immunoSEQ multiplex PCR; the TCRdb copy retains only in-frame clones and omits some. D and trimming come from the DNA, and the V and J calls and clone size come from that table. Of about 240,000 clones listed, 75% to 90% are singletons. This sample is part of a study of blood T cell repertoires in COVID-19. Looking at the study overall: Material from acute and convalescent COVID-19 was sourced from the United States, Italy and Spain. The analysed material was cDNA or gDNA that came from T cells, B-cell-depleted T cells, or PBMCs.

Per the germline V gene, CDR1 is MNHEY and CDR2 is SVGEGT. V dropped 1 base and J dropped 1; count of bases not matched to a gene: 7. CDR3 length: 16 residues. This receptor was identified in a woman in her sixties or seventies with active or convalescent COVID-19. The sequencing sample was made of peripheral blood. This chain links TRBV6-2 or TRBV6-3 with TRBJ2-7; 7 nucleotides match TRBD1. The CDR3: CASSYLAGQASYEQYF. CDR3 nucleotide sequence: TGTGCCAGCAGTTACTTGGCCGGACAGGCTTCCTACGAGCAGTACTTC.